Here is one T cell receptor beta chain with its context. This sample was taken from a study of blood T cell repertoires in COVID-19. Study-level information: Acute and convalescent COVID-19 specimens originated in the United States, Italy and Spain.

In the authors' workflow: Reference gene primer amplification in the assay estimated nucleated cell counts. Measured with immunoSEQ multiplex PCR; TCRdb has only the in-frame clones, and not every one. That table supplies the V and J calls and clone size; D and trimming were determined from the DNA. Of some 250,000 clones listed, 70% to 90% are singletons. Material for sequencing was peripheral blood. The receptor comes from a woman in her seventies with active or convalescent COVID-19.

CDR3 protein: CASGLAQGPQHF. DNA of the CDR3: TGTGCTAGTGGTTTGGCTCAGGGGCCCCAGCATTTT. The rearrangement joins TRBV12-5 to TRBJ1-5, with D possibly matching TRBD1 (5 bases). The CDR3 has 12 amino acids. Germline CDR1 reads LGHNT; CDR2 reads FRNRAP. Trimming took off 1 base at V and 9 bases at J, with 7 bases between the two ends.